What follows are 26 T cell receptor beta chains derived from one specimen sequenced in a study of CD8 T cells in Susac syndrome. Random hexamers primed reverse transcription of roughly 0.5 to 1 ug RNA. MiXCR, applied by TCRdb to the immunoSEQ multiplex PCR reads, yields one record per CDR3 protein. Of 200,000 to 300,000 distinct CDR3 sequences listed, 95% to 97% are singletons. The specimen sequenced was CD4+ T cells from PBMCs. The receptors shown here come from a human donor with Susac syndrome.

V gene TRBV29-1 combines with J gene TRBJ2-3; 7 positions agree with TRBD1. The CDR3 contains 14 residues. Germline CDR1 SQVTM, CDR2 ANQGSEA. With V trimmed by 3 bases and J by 2 bases, 5 bases remained unmatched. Here the CDR3 reads CSVEAGTATDTQYF. CDR3 nucleotide sequence: TGCAGCGTTGAGGCCGGGACAGCCACAGATACGCAGTATTTT.

The rearrangement joins TRBV7-2 to TRBJ2-3; D gene unclear. The V gene's germline CDR1 is SGHTA and CDR2 FQGNSA. The CDR3 spans 15 residues. Trimming pared 0 bases from V and 2 bases from J, leaving 9 bases between. The CDR3 nucleotides are TGTGCCAGCAGCTTAGCAGCAGAAAACACAGATACGCAGTATTTT. Translating gives CASSLAAENTDTQYF.

The chain couples TRBV28 to TRBJ1-1; D unclear. Germline V gene sequence: CDR1 MDHEN, CDR2 SYDVKM. The length of the CDR3 is 13 residues. V gave up 1 base and J gave up 11 bases, with 14 bases separating them. DNA of the CDR3: TGTGCCAGCAGTTTATCGGCGGCCGGCCGGGCTTTCTTT. Its protein is CASSLSAAGRAFF.

This clonotype was recorded only once. The chain carries TRBV18 and TRBJ1-5; D ambiguous. CDR3 length: 14 amino acids. Germline assignment: CDR1 KGHSH and CDR2 LQKENI. V lost 2 bases and J 7 bases, leaving 12 bases between the germline ends. The CDR3 DNA follows: TGTGCCAGCTCACCAGGCGGAGGGTACCAGCCCCAGCATTTT. Its translation: CASSPGGGYQPQHF.

This chain joins TRBV29-1 and TRBJ1-1; 8 bases match TRBD1. Trimming at V came to 3 bases and at J to 5 bases, leaving 2 bases not matched to a gene. The CDR3 has 12 residues. Germline V CDR1 and CDR2: SQVTM, ANQGSEA. The CDR3 is CSVERQGTEAFF. In DNA form, the CDR3 reads TGCAGCGTTGAGAGACAGGGGACTGAAGCTTTCTTT.

The V gene is TRBV4-2, the J gene TRBJ2-1, with TRBD2 matching over 8 bases. Per the germline V gene, CDR1 is LGHNA and CDR2 is YNFKEQ. CDR3 length: 17 amino acids. Trimming removed 4 bases from V and 7 bases from J; junction bases left unmatched: 15. This chain's CDR3 is CASSPGGSGRAGNEQFF. The CDR3 region has the DNA TGTGCCAGCAGCCCTGGCGGGTCCGGGAGGGCCGGGAATGAGCAGTTCTTC.

This chain joins TRBV27 and TRBJ2-2; tentative D call: TRBD2 (6 bases). In germline, CDR1 is MNHEY, CDR2 SMNVEV (reference sequence). This CDR3 has 13 amino acids. V was shortened by 8 bases and J by 7 bases, with 14 bases between the two germline ends. CDR3 in DNA: TGTGCCAGCGGACCTTCTAGCGTCGGGGAGCTGTTTTTT. It translates to CASGPSSVGELFF.

CDR3 in amino acids: CSAKITGEAWTEAFF. As DNA, the CDR3 is TGCAGTGCTAAGATAACAGGGGAGGCGTGGACTGAAGCTTTCTTT. The chain has TRBV20-1 and TRBJ1-1; 7 nucleotides match TRBD1. Germline lookup yields CDR1 DFQATT and CDR2 SNEGSKA (reference sequence). The CDR3 spans 15 residues. The trim removed 4 bases at V and 5 bases at J, leaving 13 bases unmatched.

The V call is TRBV5-1, the J call TRBJ1-1, with 10 positions matching TRBD1. This CDR3 contains 17 residues. Germline loops: CDR1 SGHRS, CDR2 YFSETQ. The J segment lost 3 bases and the V segment lost 5 bases, leaving 13 bases of the junction unmatched. The CDR3 spells CASSPGQGLSMDTEAFF. In DNA, the CDR3 is TGCGCCAGCAGTCCGGGACAGGGGCTTTCTATGGACACTGAAGCTTTCTTT.

The chain uses TRBV4-1 and TRBJ2-7, with TRBD1 matching 7 bases. Germline CDR1 MGHRA, CDR2 YSYEKL. The V gene end was trimmed by 1 base and the J gene end by 0 bases; junction bases not matched to a gene: 3. The CDR3 length is 15 residues. The CDR3: CASSQVGQSSYEQYF. The CDR3 nucleotides read TGCGCCAGCAGCCAAGTGGGACAGAGCTCCTACGAGCAGTACTTC.

This chain uses TRBV5-1 with TRBJ2-3; D is unresolved. Germline V gene data show CDR1 as SGHRS and CDR2 as YFSETQ. V gave up 3 bases and J gave up 5 bases, with 10 bases separating them. This CDR3 spans 13 amino acids. This CDR3 is CASSSSAGDTQYF. DNA of the CDR3: TGCGCCAGCAGCTCGTCTGCCGGAGATACGCAGTATTTT.

This sequence joins TRBV5-1 and TRBJ2-1; D possibly corresponds to TRBD2 (5 bases). The germline CDR1 and CDR2 sequences are SGHRS and YFSETQ. This CDR3 has 15 amino acids. The V end lost 0 bases, the J end lost 1 base, and 8 bases lay between the germline ends. In nucleotides, the CDR3 is TGCGCCAGCAGCTTGGCCAGGACTTCCTACAATGAGCAGTTCTTC. The encoded protein is CASSLARTSYNEQFF.

The chain couples TRBV27 to TRBJ2-1; 8 bases map to TRBD1. CDR1 and CDR2 (germline): MNHEY, SMNVEV (reference sequence). The CDR3 has 15 amino acids. With V trimmed by 4 bases and J by 8 bases, 10 bases remained unmatched. The CDR3 DNA is TGTGCCAGCAGTTCCGCGGACAGGGAATCGTATGAGCAGTTCTTC. Its protein product is CASSSADRESYEQFF.

CDR3 sequence: CSASERAAGQPQHF. CDR3 nucleotide sequence: TGCAGTGCTAGCGAGAGGGCAGCAGGTCAGCCCCAGCATTTT. V and J are TRBV20-1 and TRBJ1-5; D gene uncertain. Germline values: CDR1 DFQATT, CDR2 SNEGSKA (reference sequence). The CDR3 length is 14 residues. Trimming took off 3 bases at V and 6 bases at J, with 15 bases between the two ends.

The chain couples TRBV5-4 to TRBJ2-7; 9 bases agree with TRBD2. Germline CDR1 is SGHNT and CDR2 is YYREEE (reference sequence). After removal of 0 bases from V and 4 bases from J, the junction contained 17 bases not matched to a gene. This CDR3 comprises 19 residues. The CDR3 DNA is TGTGCCAGCAGCTTGGGGCGGCTAGCGGGGAGAGGTGGGACTTACGAGCAGTACTTC. As protein: CASSLGRLAGRGGTYEQYF.

The sample holds one count of this clonotype. The J gene is TRBJ2-5, the V gene TRBV25-1; perhaps D is TRBD1 or TRBD2 (5 bases each). V was pared by 1 base and J by 11 bases, with 17 bases between. CDR1 and CDR2 from the germline V gene are MGHDK and SYGVNS. This CDR3 region has 14 residues. CDR3: CASSESGTELRQYF. Here the CDR3 DNA reads TGTGCCAGCAGTGAATCGGGGACGGAACTGCGACAGTACTTC. Full variable domain (remainder filled in from reference TRBV25-1 and TRBJ2-5): EADIYQTPRYLVIGTGKKITLECSQTMGHDKMYWYQQDPGMELHLIHYSYGVNSTEKGDLSSESTVSRIRTEHFPLTLESARPSHTSQYLCASSESGTELRQYFGPGTRLLVL.

The rearrangement links TRBV24-1 to TRBJ2-1, with 8 bases matching TRBD1. In germline, CDR1 is KGHDR, CDR2 SFDVKD. This CDR3 is 15 amino acids long. V lost 4 bases and J lost 3; bases outside the gene matches: 4. CDR3 nucleotide sequence: TGTGCCACCAGTGAAAGGACAGGGAGCTACAATGAGCAGTTCTTC. Its protein product is CATSERTGSYNEQFF.

The chain employs TRBV20-1 and TRBJ2-5; 7 bases line up with TRBD1. Germline CDR1 DFQATT, CDR2 SNEGSKA (reference sequence). V shed 5 bases and J 2 bases; nucleotides not matched to a gene: 11. The CDR3 spans 15 residues. CDR3 sequence: CSARHRGLAQETQYF. CDR3 DNA sequence: TGCAGTGCTCGTCACAGGGGCCTTGCACAAGAGACCCAGTACTTC.

The chain uses TRBV12-3 or TRBV12-4 and TRBJ2-7; the match to TRBD1 covers 7 bases. Trimming removed 6 bases from V and 2 bases from J; junction bases left unmatched: 7. This CDR3 contains 14 residues. This CDR3 reads CASRPRTGTYEQYF. For the CDR3, the DNA is TGTGCCAGCAGACCCAGGACAGGTACCTACGAGCAGTACTTC.

The CDR3 DNA sequence: TGCGCCAGCAGCCCCACGGGACTAGCGGGTCCTTTCGGGGAGACCCAGTACTTC. This sequence encodes CASSPTGLAGPFGETQYF. V is TRBV4-1 and J is TRBJ2-5; 12 nucleotides match TRBD2. After removal of 4 bases from V and 5 bases from J, the junction contained 14 bases not matched to a gene. CDR3 size: 18 residues. Per the germline V gene, CDR1 is MGHRA and CDR2 is YSYEKL.

The V and J genes are TRBV12-3 or TRBV12-4 and TRBJ1-3, with D uncertain. Deletions cut 1 base from V and 1 base from J, with 5 bases between. CDR3 length equals 14 residues. As DNA, the CDR3 is TGTGCCAGCAGTTTAGGCATGTCTGGAAACACCATATATTTT. Its protein is CASSLGMSGNTIYF.

The V gene is TRBV30, the J gene TRBJ1-2; D gene uncertain. V lost 3 bases to trimming and J lost 5 bases, with 10 bases between them. The CDR3 consists of 12 residues. Germline-derived CDR1 and CDR2 are GTSNPN and SVGIG (reference sequence). CDR3 bases: TGTGCCTGGAGCCAGCGCCAATATGGCTACACCTTC. Protein sequence: CAWSQRQYGYTF.

The CDR3 DNA is TGTGCCACCGCGTCCCCGGTGAGCGGGAGGGCCAATGAGCAGTTCTTC. Amino acids: CATASPVSGRANEQFF. The rearrangement joins TRBV24-1 to TRBJ2-1, with 10 bases lining up with TRBD2. Per germline, CDR1 KGHDR and CDR2 SFDVKD. V shed 9 bases and J 6 bases; nucleotides not matched to a gene: 13. The CDR3 loop spans 16 amino acids.

The CDR3 region has the DNA TGCAGCGTTGGCAGGGGCGGGAACACTGAAGCTTTCTTT. This sequence encodes CSVGRGGNTEAFF. This chain joins TRBV29-1 and TRBJ1-1; D is possibly TRBD1 (6 bases). V was clipped by 4 bases and J by 1 base, with 10 bases between them. The CDR3 extends over 13 amino acids. Germline V gene sequence: CDR1 SQVTM, CDR2 ANQGSEA. The full variable domain, completed using reference TRBV29-1 and TRBJ1-1, is SAVISQKPSRDICQRGTSLTIQCQVDSQVTMMFWYRQQPGQSLTLIATANQGSEATYESGFVIDKFPISRPNLTFSTLTVSNMSPEDSSIYLCSVGRGGNTEAFFGQGTRLTVV.

The rearrangement uses TRBV12-3 or TRBV12-4 and TRBJ1-1; a weak D match, TRBD1 (5 bases). Trimming left V 6 bases short and J 6 bases short, with 8 bases between. This CDR3 has 11 amino acids. CDR3 nucleotide sequence: TGTGCCAGCAGCAGGGCGGCTGAAGCTTTCTTT. Translation gives CASSRAAEAFF.

The V and J genes are TRBV3-1 and TRBJ2-1, with D unclear. V shed 4 bases and J shed 5 bases, with 6 bases lying between them. Germline V gene lookup returns CDR1 LGHDT and CDR2 YNNKEL (reference sequence). This CDR3 spans 12 amino acids. The CDR3 loop is CASSPFDNEQFF. CDR3 nucleotides: TGTGCCAGCAGCCCTTTCGACAATGAGCAGTTCTTC.